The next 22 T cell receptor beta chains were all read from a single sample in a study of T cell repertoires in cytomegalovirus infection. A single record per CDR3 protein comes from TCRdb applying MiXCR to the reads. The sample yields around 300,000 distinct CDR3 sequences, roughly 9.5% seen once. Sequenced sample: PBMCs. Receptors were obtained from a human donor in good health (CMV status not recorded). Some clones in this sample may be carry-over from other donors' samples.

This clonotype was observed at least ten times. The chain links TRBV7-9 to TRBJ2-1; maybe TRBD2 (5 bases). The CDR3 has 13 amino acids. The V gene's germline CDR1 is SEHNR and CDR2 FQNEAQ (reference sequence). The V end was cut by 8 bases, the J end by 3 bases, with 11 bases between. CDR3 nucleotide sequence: TGTGCCAGCGCTAGCCCAGTCTACAATGAGCAGTTCTTC. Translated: CASASPVYNEQFF.

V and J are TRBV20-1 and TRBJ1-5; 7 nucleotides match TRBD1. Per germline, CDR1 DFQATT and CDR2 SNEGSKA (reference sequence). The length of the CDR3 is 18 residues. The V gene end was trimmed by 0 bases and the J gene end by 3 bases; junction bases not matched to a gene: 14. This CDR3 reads CSARDQGRGGLANQPQHF. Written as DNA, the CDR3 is TGCAGTGCTAGAGATCAGGGCAGGGGGGGGTTGGCCAATCAGCCCCAGCATTTT.

Written as DNA, the CDR3 is TGTGCCAGCAGTCCCACCGTAAAAGAGACCCAGTACTTC. Its translation is CASSPTVKETQYF. The chain is built from TRBV12-3 or TRBV12-4 and TRBJ2-5; D unclear. With 5 bases removed from V and 3 bases from J, the gap between germline ends came to 10 bases. There are 13 residues in the CDR3.

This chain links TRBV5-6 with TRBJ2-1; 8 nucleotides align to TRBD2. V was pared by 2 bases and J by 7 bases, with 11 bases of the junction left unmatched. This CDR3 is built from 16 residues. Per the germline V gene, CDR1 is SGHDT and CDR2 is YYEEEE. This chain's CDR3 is CASSFFSGSAMNEQFF. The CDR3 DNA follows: TGTGCCAGCAGCTTTTTCAGCGGGAGTGCAATGAATGAGCAGTTCTTC.

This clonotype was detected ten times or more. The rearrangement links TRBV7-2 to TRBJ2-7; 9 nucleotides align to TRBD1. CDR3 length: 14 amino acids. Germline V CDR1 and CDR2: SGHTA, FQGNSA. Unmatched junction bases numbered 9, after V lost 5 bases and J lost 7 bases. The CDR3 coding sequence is TGTGCCAGCAGCCTAAACAGGGGGCGGAGAGAGCAGTACTTC. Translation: CASSLNRGRREQYF.

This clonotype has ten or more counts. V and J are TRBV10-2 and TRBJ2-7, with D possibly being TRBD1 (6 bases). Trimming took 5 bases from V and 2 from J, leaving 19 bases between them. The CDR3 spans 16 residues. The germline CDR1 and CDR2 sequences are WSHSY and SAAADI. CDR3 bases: TGCGCCAGCAGTCCTGACAGGAACCCTTCCCCCTACGAGCAGTACTTC. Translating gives CASSPDRNPSPYEQYF.

The CDR3 nucleotides are TGTGCCATCAGGAACCGGGACTCCCCCAACTACGAGCAGTACTTC. Its protein product is CAIRNRDSPNYEQYF. This sequence joins TRBV10-3 and TRBJ2-7, with D maybe TRBD2 (6 bases). The V end was cut by 6 bases, the J end by 3 bases, with 18 bases between. Looked up from germline, CDR1 is ENHRY and CDR2 is SYGVKD. The CDR3 is 15 amino acids.

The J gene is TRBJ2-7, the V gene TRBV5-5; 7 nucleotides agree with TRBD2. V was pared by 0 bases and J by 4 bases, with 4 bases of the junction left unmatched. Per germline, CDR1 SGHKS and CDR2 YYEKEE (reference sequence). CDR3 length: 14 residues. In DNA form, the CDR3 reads TGTGCCAGCAGCTTGGCTCCTAGCGGATACGAGCAGTACTTC. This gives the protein CASSLAPSGYEQYF. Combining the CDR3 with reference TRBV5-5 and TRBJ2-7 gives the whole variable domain DAGVTQSPTHLIKTRGQQVTLRCSPISGHKSVSWYQQVLGQGPQFIFQYYEKEERGRGNFPDRFSARQFPNYSSELNVNALLLGDSALYLCASSLAPSGYEQYFGPGTRLTVT.

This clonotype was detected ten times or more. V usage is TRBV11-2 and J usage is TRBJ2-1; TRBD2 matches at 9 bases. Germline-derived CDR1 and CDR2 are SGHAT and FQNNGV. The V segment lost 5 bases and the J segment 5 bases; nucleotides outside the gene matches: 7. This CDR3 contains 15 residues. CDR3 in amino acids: CASSPRLAVNNEQFF. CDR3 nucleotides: TGTGCCAGCAGCCCCCGACTAGCGGTAAACAATGAGCAGTTCTTC.

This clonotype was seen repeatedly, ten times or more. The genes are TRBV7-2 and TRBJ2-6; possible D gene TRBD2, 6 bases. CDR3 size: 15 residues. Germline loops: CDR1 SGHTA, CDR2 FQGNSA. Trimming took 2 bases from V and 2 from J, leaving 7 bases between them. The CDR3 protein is CASSLREAGANVLTF. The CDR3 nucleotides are TGTGCCAGCAGCTTAAGGGAGGCTGGGGCCAACGTCCTGACTTTC.

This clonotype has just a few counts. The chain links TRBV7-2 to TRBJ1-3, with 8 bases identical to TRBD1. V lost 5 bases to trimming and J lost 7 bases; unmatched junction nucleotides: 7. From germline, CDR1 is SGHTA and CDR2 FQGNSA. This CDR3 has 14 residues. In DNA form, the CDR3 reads TGTGCCAGCAGCAACCGGGACAGGACCAACACCATATATTTT. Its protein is CASSNRDRTNTIYF.

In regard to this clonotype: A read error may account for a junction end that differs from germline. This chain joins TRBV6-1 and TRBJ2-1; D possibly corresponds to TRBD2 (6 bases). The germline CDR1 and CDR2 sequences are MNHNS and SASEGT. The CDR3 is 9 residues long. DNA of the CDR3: TGTGCCAGCAGCACTCGGGGGATCTTC. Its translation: CASSTRGIF.

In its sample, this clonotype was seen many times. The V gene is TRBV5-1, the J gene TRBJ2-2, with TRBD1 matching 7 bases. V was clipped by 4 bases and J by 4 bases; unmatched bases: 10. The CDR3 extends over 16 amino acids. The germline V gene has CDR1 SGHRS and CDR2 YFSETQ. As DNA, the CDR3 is TGCGCCAGCAGCCCCGAAGAGGGGGCAAGCACCGGGGAGCTGTTTTTT. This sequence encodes CASSPEEGASTGELFF.

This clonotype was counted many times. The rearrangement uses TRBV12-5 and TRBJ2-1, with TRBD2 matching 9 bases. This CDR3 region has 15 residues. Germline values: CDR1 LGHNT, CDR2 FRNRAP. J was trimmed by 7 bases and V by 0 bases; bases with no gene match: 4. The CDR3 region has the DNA TGTGCTAGTGGTTTGGTCCTCGCGGGAGGGAATGAGCAGTTCTTC. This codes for CASGLVLAGGNEQFF. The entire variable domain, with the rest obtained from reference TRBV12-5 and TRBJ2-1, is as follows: DARVTQTPRHKVTEMGQEVTMRCQPILGHNTVFWYRQTMMQGLELLAYFRNRAPLDDSGMPKDRFSAEMPDATLATLKIQPSEPRDSAVYFCASGLVLAGGNEQFFGPGTRLTVL.

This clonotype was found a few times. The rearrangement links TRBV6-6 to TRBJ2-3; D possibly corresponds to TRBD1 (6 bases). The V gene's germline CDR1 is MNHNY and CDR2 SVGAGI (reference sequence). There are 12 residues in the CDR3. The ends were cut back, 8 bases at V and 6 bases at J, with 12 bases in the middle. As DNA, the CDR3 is TGTGCCAGCCAAACAGGGACGGATACGCAGTATTTT. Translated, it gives CASQTGTDTQYF.

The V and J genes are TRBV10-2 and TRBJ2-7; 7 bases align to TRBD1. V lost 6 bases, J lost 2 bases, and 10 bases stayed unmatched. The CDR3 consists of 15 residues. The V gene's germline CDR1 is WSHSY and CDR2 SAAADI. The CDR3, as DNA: TGCGCCAGCAGGACAGGGACGGGTAGCGCCTACGAGCAGTACTTC. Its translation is CASRTGTGSAYEQYF.

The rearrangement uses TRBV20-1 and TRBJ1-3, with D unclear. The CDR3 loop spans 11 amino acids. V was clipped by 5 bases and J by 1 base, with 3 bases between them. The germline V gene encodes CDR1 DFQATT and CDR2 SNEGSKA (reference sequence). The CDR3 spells CSAASGNTIYF. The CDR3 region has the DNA TGCAGTGCTGCGTCTGGAAACACCATATATTTT.

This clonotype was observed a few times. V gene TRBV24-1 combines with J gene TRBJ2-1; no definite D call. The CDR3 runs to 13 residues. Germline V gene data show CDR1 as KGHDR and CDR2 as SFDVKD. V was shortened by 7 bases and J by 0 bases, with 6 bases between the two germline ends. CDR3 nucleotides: TGTGCCACCAGCCGGAGCTCCTACAATGAGCAGTTCTTC. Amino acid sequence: CATSRSSYNEQFF.

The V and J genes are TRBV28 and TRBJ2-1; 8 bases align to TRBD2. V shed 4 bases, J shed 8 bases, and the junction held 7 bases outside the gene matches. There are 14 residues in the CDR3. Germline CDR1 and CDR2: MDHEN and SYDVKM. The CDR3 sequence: CASSSLAGNDEQFF. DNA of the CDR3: TGTGCCAGCAGTTCCCTAGCGGGTAACGATGAGCAGTTCTTC.

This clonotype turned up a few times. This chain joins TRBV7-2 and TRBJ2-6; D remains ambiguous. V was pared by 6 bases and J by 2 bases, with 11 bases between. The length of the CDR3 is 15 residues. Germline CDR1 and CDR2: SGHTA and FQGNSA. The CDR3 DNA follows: TGTGCCAGCAGTCACAAAGAAACTGGGGCCAACGTCCTGACTTTC. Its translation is CASSHKETGANVLTF.

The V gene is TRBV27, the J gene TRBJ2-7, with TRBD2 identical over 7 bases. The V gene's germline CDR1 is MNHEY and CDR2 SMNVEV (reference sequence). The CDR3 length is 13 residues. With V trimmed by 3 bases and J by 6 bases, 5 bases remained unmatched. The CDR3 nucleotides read TGTGCCAGCAGTTTGACTAGCTTGGCCGAGCAGTACTTC. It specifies CASSLTSLAEQYF.

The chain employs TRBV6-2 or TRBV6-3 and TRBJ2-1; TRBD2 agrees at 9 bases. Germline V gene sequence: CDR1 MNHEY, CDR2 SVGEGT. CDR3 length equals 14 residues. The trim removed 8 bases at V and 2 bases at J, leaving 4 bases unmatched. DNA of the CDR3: TGTGCCAGCGGAATAGCGGGGGCCTACAATGAGCAGTTCTTC. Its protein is CASGIAGAYNEQFF.